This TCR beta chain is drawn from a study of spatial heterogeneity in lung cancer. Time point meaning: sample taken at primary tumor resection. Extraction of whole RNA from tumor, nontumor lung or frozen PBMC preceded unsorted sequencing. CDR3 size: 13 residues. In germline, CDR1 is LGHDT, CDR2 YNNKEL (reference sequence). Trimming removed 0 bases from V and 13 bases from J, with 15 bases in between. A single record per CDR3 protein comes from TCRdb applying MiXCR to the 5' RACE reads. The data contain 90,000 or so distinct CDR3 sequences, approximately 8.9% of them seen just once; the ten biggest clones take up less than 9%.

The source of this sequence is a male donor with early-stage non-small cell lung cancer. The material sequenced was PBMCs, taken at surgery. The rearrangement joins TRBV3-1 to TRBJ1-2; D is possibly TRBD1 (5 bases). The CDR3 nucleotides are TGTGCCAGCAGCCAAGATTGGGACGGAAGGGCCACCTTC. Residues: CASSQDWDGRATF.